This TCR beta chain comes out of a study of graft-versus-host responses after intestinal transplantation. Study-level information: Recipients had multivisceral, liver-intestinal, or isolated intestinal transplants. Tacrolimus and steroids were given for two to four years to all recipients after anti-thymocyte globulin induction.

Graft tissue was processed to release intraepithelial and lamina propria lymphocytes. Sequenced by immunoSEQ multiplex PCR; TCRdb stores in-frame clones only, minus some. In the table there are under 15,000 clones, about 73% of which are singletons. Findings of the study overall: Within allografts, high graft-versus-host to host-versus-graft clonal ratios were seen among patients with graft-donor T cell macrochimerism. After transplant, early declines in HvG clones were associated with peak levels of circulating GvH clones.

This CDR3 region has 14 residues. Trimming at V came to 7 bases and at J to 0 bases, leaving 5 bases not matched to a gene. The germline gives CDR1 LNHDA, CDR2 SQIVND (reference sequence). Details on this clone: Its antigen is not identified.

This sequence originates from a human patient who received an intestinal transplant, so some T cells may come from the graft donor. The chain links TRBV19 to TRBJ2-7; 8 bases line up with TRBD2. The specimen comprised ileum tissue, sampled less than 150 days after intestinal transplantation. CDR3 loop: CASTRGESSYEQYF. The DNA for the CDR3 is TGTGCCAGTACGCGGGGGGAGAGCTCCTACGAGCAGTACTTC.